Below, one TCR beta chain is given with its context. No antigen is known for it. The record originates from a study of OX40 agonist ivuxolimab in advanced cancers. About the research overall: Patient treatment consisted of intravenous ivuxolimab administration every 2 weeks at 0.01 to 10 mg/kg. Dose-escalation cases comprised hepatocellular carcinoma, melanoma, renal cell or head and neck cancer.

The CDR3 is made up of 14 amino acids. Germline V gives CDR1 MNHEY, CDR2 SMNVEV (reference sequence). V gave up 5 bases and J gave up 3 bases, with 13 bases separating them. TCRdb's table, derived via immunoSEQ multiplex PCR, lists solely in-frame clones and lacks some. The sample yields around 77,000 clones, roughly nine tenths seen once. Study-level findings and limits: CD8+ T cells (on average) carried more expanded clones than CD4+ T cells.

The TCR sequence derives from an adult with an advanced solid tumor such as melanoma, head and neck, liver or kidney cancer. This material consisted of CD4+ or CD8+ T cells sorted from blood, taken in a trial of the OX40 agonist ivuxolimab. The chain combines TRBV27 with TRBJ1-2, with D uncertain. For the CDR3, the DNA is TGTGCCAGCAGTATCAGACAAGCCCACTATGGCTACACCTTC. As protein: CASSIRQAHYGYTF.